The 2 T cell receptor beta chains in this list originate from one sample, sequenced in a study of T cell changes during pregnancy in multiple sclerosis. Some clones are missing from TCRdb's copy, which holds only in-frame ones; the method was immunoSEQ multiplex PCR. Of about 75,000 clones listed, nearly 95% are singletons. The starting material was CD4+ T cells from peripheral blood mononuclear cells, obtained after pregnancy. These receptor sequences come from a female donor with multiple sclerosis, enrolled in a pregnancy study.

The chain recombines TRBV10-3 with TRBJ2-7; 10 bases map to TRBD2. Germline V gives CDR1 ENHRY, CDR2 SYGVKD. V was clipped by 7 bases and J by 1 base; unmatched bases: 4. The CDR3 has 14 amino acids. CDR3 amino acids: CAIKEAGGSYEQYF. In DNA, the CDR3 is TGTGCCATCAAAGAAGCGGGAGGGTCCTACGAGCAGTACTTC.

The rearrangement links TRBV19 to TRBJ2-7, with a weak D call TRBD1 (5 bases). Trimming removed 3 bases at V and 4 bases at J, with 13 bases between. The CDR3 extends over 14 amino acids. Looked up from germline, CDR1 is LNHDA and CDR2 is SQIVND (reference sequence). The CDR3 DNA follows: TGTGCCAGTAGTATTCAGGGTATGGCTTACGAGCAGTACTTC. The encoded protein is CASSIQGMAYEQYF.